Sequencing of this TCR beta chain was carried out in a study of T cells in Graves' hyperthyroidism and ophthalmopathy. Study results and caveats: Peripheral blood also featured most of the thyroid clonotypes expanded above 0.001.

This clonotype was observed at least ten times. Antigen: not known. The CDR3 loop spans 12 amino acids. Trimming removed 6 bases at V and 4 bases at J, with 10 bases between. Reasons for excluding patients were uncontrolled infection, other autoimmune disease, pregnancy or lactation. Diagnoses were made from clinical symptoms, serum measures (thyroxine and TRAb), thyroid ultrasound and orbital computed tomography. Amplification targeted TCR beta CDR3 regions from RNA transcripts. First-round RT-PCR targeting the TCR CDR3 was performed with the HTBI primer set. TCRdb itself ran the multiplex PCR reads through MiXCR, one entry per CDR3 protein. The sample contains over 250,000 distinct CDR3 sequences, about a sixth of which appear only once.

The chain has TRBV12-3 or TRBV12-4 and TRBJ2-7, with unresolved D. The TCR was taken from a woman in her sixties with Graves' ophthalmopathy. Material for sequencing was blood. As DNA, the CDR3 is TGTGCCAGCAGCAATGACCCTTACGAGCAGTACTTC. Its protein product is CASSNDPYEQYF.